The 31 T cell receptor beta chains below come from one sample, sequenced in a study of T cell repertoires in cytomegalovirus infection. TCRdb re-analysed the reads in MiXCR, keeping a single row per CDR3 protein. The sample carries about 570,000 distinct CDR3 sequences, roughly 42% recorded once. These TCRs' antigens remain unknown. The specimen comprised cultured PBMCs, sampled from culture after CMV antigen stimulation. All receptors come from a human donor in good health (CMV status not recorded). Some clones in this sample may be carry-over from other donors' samples.

The chain carries TRBV6-6 and TRBJ1-1; D is perhaps TRBD1 (5 bases). The CDR3 runs to 15 residues. Germline values: CDR1 MNHNY, CDR2 SVGAGI (reference sequence). Trimming cost V 0 bases and J 1 base, with 9 bases left between them. DNA of the CDR3: TGTGCCAGCAGTTACTCAGGACACAAGAACACTGAAGCTTTCTTT. Its protein product is CASSYSGHKNTEAFF.

This clonotype was observed a few times. The chain is built from TRBV20-1 and TRBJ1-3, with D perhaps matching TRBD1 (6 bases). Germline CDR1 DFQATT, CDR2 SNEGSKA (reference sequence). The CDR3 is 13 amino acids. V lost 3 bases and J 1 base, leaving 7 bases between the germline ends. CDR3 nucleotides: TGCAGTGCTAGCACAGGGTCTGGAAACACCATATATTTT. Amino acid sequence: CSASTGSGNTIYF.

This clonotype was seen many times. This chain links TRBV7-2 with TRBJ2-1; maybe TRBD2 (6 bases). Germline V gene sequence: CDR1 SGHTA, CDR2 FQGNSA. V lost 4 bases to trimming and J lost 0 bases, with 22 bases between them. The CDR3 contains 19 residues. Here the CDR3 DNA reads TGTGCCAGCAGCTCCCAGTGGTCCAGCGGAGGGAACTCCTACAATGAGCAGTTCTTC. Amino acids: CASSSQWSSGGNSYNEQFF. The variable domain in full, completed from reference TRBV7-2 and TRBJ2-1, reads GAGVSQSPSNKVTEKGKDVELRCDPISGHTALYWYRQSLGQGLEFLIYFQGNSAPDKSGLPSDRFSAERTGGSVSTLTIQRTQQEDSAVYLCASSSQWSSGGNSYNEQFFGPGTRLTVL.

This clonotype was seen once. The chain links TRBV14 to TRBJ2-7; perhaps TRBD2 as D (5 bases). This CDR3 is built from 17 residues. Germline V gene sequence: CDR1 SGHDN, CDR2 FVKESK. Trimming left V 1 base short and J 2 bases short, with 18 bases between. The CDR3 DNA is TGTGCCAGCAGCCAAGGAGGAAGCGGTCATCGAACCTACGAGCAGTACTTC. Its translation: CASSQGGSGHRTYEQYF.

The rearrangement uses TRBV28 and TRBJ2-6; D remains ambiguous. From germline, CDR1 is MDHEN and CDR2 SYDVKM. Trimming took 4 bases from V and 0 from J, leaving 7 bases between them. CDR3 length: 15 residues. The chain's CDR3 is CASSSFTSGANVLTF. The DNA for the CDR3 is TGTGCCAGCAGTTCCTTTACCTCTGGGGCCAACGTCCTGACTTTC.

In this sample, this clonotype turned up once. The chain employs TRBV4-1 and TRBJ1-2; 8 nucleotides match TRBD1. V gave up 3 bases and J gave up 3 bases; unmatched junction bases: 15. In germline, CDR1 is MGHRA, CDR2 YSYEKL. This CDR3 region has 18 residues. Written as DNA, the CDR3 is TGCGCCAGCAGCCATCAATCCGTACGGGACAGGAGACACTATGGCTACACCTTC. It encodes CASSHQSVRDRRHYGYTF.

This clonotype was detected only a few times. This rearrangement joins TRBV3-1 to TRBJ1-1; D ambiguous. Trimming took off 5 bases at V and 1 base at J, with 11 bases between the two ends. This CDR3 has 14 amino acids. CDR1 and CDR2 from the germline V gene are LGHDT and YNNKEL (reference sequence). The CDR3 is CASSFTWANTEAFF. In DNA, the CDR3 is TGTGCCAGCAGCTTCACATGGGCGAACACTGAAGCTTTCTTT.

J is TRBJ2-3 and V is TRBV7-9; 9 nucleotides line up with TRBD2. J was trimmed by 12 bases and V by 0 bases; bases with no gene match: 7. Looked up from germline, CDR1 is SEHNR and CDR2 is FQNEAQ (reference sequence). The CDR3 is made up of 14 amino acids. CDR3 residues: CASSLADLSGGQYF. The CDR3 DNA sequence: TGTGCCAGCAGCTTAGCAGATCTTAGCGGGGGCCAGTATTTT.

This clonotype was found a few times. V and J are TRBV7-2 and TRBJ1-5; 8 nucleotides align to TRBD1. CDR3 length: 16 residues. J gave up 4 bases and V 3 bases, and 8 bases lay outside the gene matches. Germline values: CDR1 SGHTA, CDR2 FQGNSA. CDR3 in DNA: TGTGCCAGCAGCTTCTTGACAGGGGTTGGTAATCAGCCCCAGCATTTT. Translation: CASSFLTGVGNQPQHF.

The chain carries TRBV27 and TRBJ1-6; 7 bases line up with TRBD1. Looked up from germline, CDR1 is MNHEY and CDR2 is SMNVEV (reference sequence). V lost 6 bases and J lost 7; bases outside the gene matches: 12. This CDR3 region has 16 residues. In DNA form, the CDR3 reads TGTGCCAGCAGGGTCAAAGACAGGGCTTACAATTCACCCCTCCACTTT. Translation gives CASRVKDRAYNSPLHF.

The rearrangement links TRBV7-2 to TRBJ2-3; a possible D gene is TRBD2 (7 bases). The CDR3 is 18 residues long. V lost 1 base and J lost 1, with 18 bases in between. CDR1 and CDR2 (germline): SGHTA, FQGNSA. CDR3 loop: CASSLGGPGGPRTDTQYF. The CDR3 DNA sequence: TGTGCCAGCAGCTTAGGGGGGCCCGGGGGGCCCCGCACAGATACGCAGTATTTT. The full variable domain, completed using reference TRBV7-2 and TRBJ2-3, is GAGVSQSPSNKVTEKGKDVELRCDPISGHTALYWYRQSLGQGLEFLIYFQGNSAPDKSGLPSDRFSAERTGGSVSTLTIQRTQQEDSAVYLCASSLGGPGGPRTDTQYFGPGTRLTVL.

V and J are TRBV10-3 and TRBJ2-7; 15 nucleotides line up with TRBD2. With V trimmed by 10 bases and J by 7 bases, 14 bases remained unmatched. The germline CDR1 and CDR2 sequences are ENHRY and SYGVKD. CDR3 length equals 16 residues. CDR3 amino acids: CATTGLAGGPQGEQYF. The CDR3 bases are TGTGCCACGACCGGACTAGCGGGAGGGCCGCAGGGGGAGCAGTACTTC.

This chain uses TRBV7-8 with TRBJ2-7; 10 bases map to TRBD1. Germline V lookup: CDR1 SGHVS, CDR2 FQNEAQ. The CDR3 is 15 amino acids. Trimming at V came to 5 bases and at J to 5 bases, leaving 9 bases not matched to a gene. For the CDR3, the DNA is TGTGCCAGCAGCCACAGCCGGGACAGGGGTAACGAGCAGTACTTC. Residues: CASSHSRDRGNEQYF.

V gene TRBV4-1 combines with J gene TRBJ2-1; D possibly corresponds to TRBD1 (5 bases). The V end was cut by 3 bases, the J end by 0 bases, with 12 bases between. The germline CDR1 and CDR2 sequences are MGHRA and YSYEKL. This CDR3 spans 16 amino acids. CDR3 sequence: CASSHVGRGSYNEQFF. The CDR3, as DNA: TGCGCCAGCAGCCACGTCGGAAGGGGCTCCTACAATGAGCAGTTCTTC.

This sequence joins TRBV12-3 or TRBV12-4 and TRBJ2-2; 8 bases agree with TRBD2. V was pared by 7 bases and J by 3 bases, with 10 bases of the junction left unmatched. The CDR3 contains 16 residues. The CDR3 region is CASIAGGTHYTGELFF. The CDR3 nucleotides are TGTGCCAGCATCGCGGGGGGAACACATTACACCGGGGAGCTGTTTTTT.

The rearrangement uses TRBV7-2 and TRBJ2-5, with 9 bases matching TRBD2. V gave up 6 bases and J gave up 1 base; unmatched junction bases: 6. Germline V gene data show CDR1 as SGHTA and CDR2 as FQGNSA. This CDR3 region has 15 residues. CDR3 DNA: TGTGCCAGCAGTCGGACGACTAGCGGCCAAGAGACCCAGTACTTC. It is translated as CASSRTTSGQETQYF.

This clonotype came up a few times. CDR3 residues: CASSPSELNEQFF. CDR3 bases: TGTGCCAGCAGCCCCTCGGAGCTGAATGAGCAGTTCTTC. This chain connects TRBV7-6 to TRBJ2-1; no clear D gene. V lost 5 bases and J lost 7, with 12 bases in between. The CDR3 is made up of 13 amino acids. From germline, CDR1 is SGHVS and CDR2 FNYEAQ.

At least ten counts were recorded for this clonotype. The V call is TRBV7-6, the J call TRBJ1-2, with a possible D match to TRBD1 (5 bases). The CDR3 has 14 residues. Germline loops: CDR1 SGHVS, CDR2 FNYEAQ. The V end lost 5 bases, the J end lost 6 bases, and 16 bases lay between the germline ends. CDR3 in amino acids: CASSPGGGGDGYTF. The CDR3, as DNA: TGTGCCAGCAGCCCGGGCGGGGGTGGAGATGGCTACACCTTC.

This clonotype was picked up a small number of times. This chain uses TRBV2 with TRBJ2-3; D is unresolved. V lost 6 bases and J 2 bases, leaving 9 bases between the germline ends. The CDR3 totals 13 residues. Germline CDR1 SNHLY, CDR2 FYNNEI. In DNA, the CDR3 is TGTGCCAGCAGACAACCATCCACAGATACGCAGTATTTT. Protein sequence: CASRQPSTDTQYF.

This clonotype was picked up a small number of times. The chain links TRBV12-3 or TRBV12-4 to TRBJ1-5; D may be TRBD1 (5 bases). The ends were cut back, 6 bases at V and 3 bases at J, with 12 bases in the middle. The CDR3 sequence is 14 residues long. DNA for the CDR3: TGTGCCAGCAGCCCTGACAGTCACAATCAGCCCCAGCATTTT. As protein: CASSPDSHNQPQHF.

This clonotype was detected only a few times. The chain joins TRBV18 to TRBJ1-4; D is possibly TRBD1 (5 bases). V lost 1 base to trimming and J lost 5 bases, with 11 bases between them. Germline V gives CDR1 KGHSH, CDR2 LQKENI. The CDR3 has 15 residues. This CDR3 is CASSPLAGTNEKLFF. The CDR3 DNA is TGTGCCAGCTCACCACTCGCCGGGACGAATGAAAAACTGTTTTTT.

This chain connects TRBV24-1 to TRBJ2-1; D is possibly TRBD1 or TRBD2 (5 bases each). Germline CDR1 reads KGHDR; CDR2 reads SFDVKD. V lost 3 bases and J 11 bases, leaving 16 bases between the germline ends. The CDR3 runs to 14 residues. The CDR3 DNA reads as TGTGCCACCAGTGATCCACGAGGGGAGCTGAAGCAGTTCTTC. Translated: CATSDPRGELKQFF.

The chain recombines TRBV28 with TRBJ2-7; D gene unclear. The CDR3 has 13 residues. V was pared by 10 bases and J by 5 bases, with 18 bases between. Per the germline V gene, CDR1 is MDHEN and CDR2 is SYDVKM. The CDR3 loop reads CATISLPTHEQYF. The CDR3 bases are TGTGCCACTATAAGCCTCCCAACCCACGAGCAGTACTTC.

J is TRBJ2-2 and V is TRBV19; D is undetermined. The V end was cut by 9 bases, the J end by 3 bases, with 11 bases between. The CDR3 sequence is 13 residues long. Looked up from germline, CDR1 is LNHDA and CDR2 is SQIVND (reference sequence). The CDR3 region has the DNA TGTGCCAGCACGGAGTCACACACCGGGGAGCTGTTTTTT. The encoded protein is CASTESHTGELFF.

J is TRBJ2-7 and V is TRBV11-2, with a possible D match to TRBD1 (6 bases). The CDR3 spans 16 residues. CDR1 is SGHAT and CDR2 is FQNNGV in the germline V gene. V shed 5 bases and J shed 5 bases, with 22 bases lying between them. CDR3 sequence (DNA): TGTGCCAGCAGCCTAACACTGAACAGGGTTGCACACGAGCAGTACTTC. Protein sequence: CASSLTLNRVAHEQYF.

V usage is TRBV7-9 and J usage is TRBJ2-5; 7 bases align to TRBD2. The CDR3 has 14 amino acids. V trimming: 4 bases; J trimming: 3 bases; junction bases outside the gene matches: 5. CDR1 is SEHNR and CDR2 is FQNEAQ in the germline V gene (reference sequence). The CDR3 DNA follows: TGTGCCAGCAGCTCCAGAGGGACTAAAGAGACCCAGTACTTC. The encoded protein is CASSSRGTKETQYF.

This chain connects TRBV12-3 or TRBV12-4 to TRBJ2-1; D not certain. This CDR3 has 14 residues. V was shortened by 8 bases and J by 7 bases, with 18 bases between the two germline ends. Written as DNA, the CDR3 is TGTGCCAGCGGACCCCTGGGATTGGGGAATGAGCAGTTCTTC. It yields the protein CASGPLGLGNEQFF.

The V gene is TRBV6-6, the J gene TRBJ2-7; D not certain. Trimming removed 6 bases at V and 2 bases at J, with 14 bases between. The CDR3 runs 14 residues. In germline, CDR1 is MNHNY, CDR2 SVGAGI (reference sequence). The CDR3 coding sequence is TGTGCCAGCAGCCCTGGGTCAGGACCCTACGAGCAGTACTTC. It translates to CASSPGSGPYEQYF.

This clonotype has more than one count but fewer than ten. The chain links TRBV15 to TRBJ2-1; TRBD2 might be the D (5 bases). The V and J ends lost 2 bases and 15 bases respectively, with 17 bases between them. Germline V CDR1 and CDR2: LNHNV, YYDKDF (reference sequence). This CDR3 comprises 13 residues. The CDR3: CATSRSIGLSGFF. CDR3 coding DNA: TGTGCCACCAGCAGATCGATCGGACTCAGCGGGTTCTTC.

The chain is built from TRBV7-6 and TRBJ2-7; 10 bases are shared with TRBD1. Germline lookup yields CDR1 SGHVS and CDR2 FNYEAQ. The CDR3 has 15 amino acids. After removal of 5 bases from V and 2 bases from J, the junction contained 6 bases not matched to a gene. The CDR3 region has the DNA TGTGCCAGCAGCCCCCGACAGGGGGCTGCCTACGAGCAGTACTTC. This translates into CASSPRQGAAYEQYF. Variable domain in full (rest from reference TRBV7-6 and TRBJ2-7): GAGVSQSPRYKVTKRGQDVALRCDPISGHVSLYWYRQALGQGPEFLTYFNYEAQQDKSGLPNDRFSAERPEGSISTLTIQRTEQRDSAMYRCASSPRQGAAYEQYFGPGTRLTVT.

The chain recombines TRBV12-3 or TRBV12-4 with TRBJ1-1, with a tentative D call TRBD1 (6 bases). There are 18 residues in the CDR3. Trimming removed 7 bases at V and 1 base at J, with 25 bases between. The CDR3 is CASTPGMGHREWNTEAFF. The CDR3 DNA follows: TGTGCCAGCACCCCGGGTATGGGCCACAGGGAGTGGAACACTGAAGCTTTCTTT.